This T cell receptor beta chain was sequenced for a study of blood T cell repertoires in COVID-19. Background on the study: Sources were T cells, B-cell-depleted T cells, or PBMCs; the material itself was cDNA or gDNA.

Generated by immunoSEQ multiplex PCR, the TCRdb table keeps only in-frame clones and is missing some. Of about 410,000 clones listed, over 75% are singletons. During active infection, Seattle patients enrolled and were then monitored through disease. This CDR3 region has 17 residues. V shed 4 bases and J 1 base; nucleotides not matched to a gene: 9. Germline V CDR1 and CDR2: LGHDT, YNNKEL (reference sequence). Sequenced input: peripheral blood. The clonotype comes from a woman aged 35 to 49 with COVID-19, enrolled during active disease. The genes are TRBV3-1 (or the pseudogene TRBV3-2) and TRBJ1-1; 10 positions match TRBD1. DNA for the CDR3: TGTGCCAGCAGCCTACGGACAGGGGGAGTTCGGAACACTGAAGCTTTCTTT. Its protein is CASSLRTGGVRNTEAFF.